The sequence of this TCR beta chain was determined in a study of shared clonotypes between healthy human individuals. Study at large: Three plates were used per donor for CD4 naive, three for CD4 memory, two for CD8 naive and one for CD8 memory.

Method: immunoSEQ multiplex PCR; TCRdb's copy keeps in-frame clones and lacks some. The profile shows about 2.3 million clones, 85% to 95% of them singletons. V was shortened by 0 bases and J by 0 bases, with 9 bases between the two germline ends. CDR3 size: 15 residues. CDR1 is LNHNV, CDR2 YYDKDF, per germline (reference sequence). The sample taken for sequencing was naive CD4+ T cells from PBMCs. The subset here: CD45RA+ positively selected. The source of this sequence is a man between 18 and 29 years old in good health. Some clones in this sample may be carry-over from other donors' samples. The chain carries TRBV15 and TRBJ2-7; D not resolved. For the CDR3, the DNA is TGTGCCACCAGCAGAGATCCAGCGAACTCCTACGAGCAGTACTTC. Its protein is CATSRDPANSYEQYF.